This entry lists 23 T cell receptor beta chains sequenced from one sample in a study of response to subunit inactivated influenza vaccine (dated by TCRdb to 2016 to 2019). Libraries were made using RT-PCR. The instrument given in TCRdb is Illumina HiSeq 2500. The public reads were quality trimmed at Q25 with fastp and then assembled into clones with MiXCR by TCRdb, keeping productive beta chains. Records with the same CDR3 protein are collapsed into one entry carrying the most frequent genes and DNA. For this sample there are 280,000 or so distinct CDR3 sequences; roughly 22% appear just once. The ten largest clones capture about a tenth of the sample. The source was PBMCs from blood, collected 21 months after vaccination. Source of these receptors: a man aged 50-75 years who received an inactivated influenza vaccine. Donor details come from another sample of the same person, matched by shared clones.

This rearrangement joins TRBV7-2 to TRBJ2-2, with D possibly TRBD2 on 6 matching bases. CDR3 length: 16 amino acids. The germline CDR1 and CDR2 sequences are SGHTA and FQGNSA. Trimming stripped 2 bases from V and 4 bases from J, with 14 bases between. The CDR3 loop is CASSLTGRDGTGELFF. The CDR3 nucleotides are TGTGCCAGCAGCTTAACCGGGAGAGACGGCACCGGGGAGCTGTTTTTT.

In its sample, this clonotype was seen a few times. This sequence joins TRBV5-4 and TRBJ2-3; D is possibly TRBD1 (5 bases). Germline V gives CDR1 SGHNT, CDR2 YYREEE (reference sequence). The V end lost 1 base, the J end lost 4 bases, and 7 bases lay between the germline ends. The CDR3 covers 13 residues. The CDR3 DNA is TGTGCCAGCAGCTTGCGACAGTCAGATACGCAGTATTTT. Residues: CASSLRQSDTQYF.

In its sample, this clonotype was seen a few times. V and J are TRBV7-9 and TRBJ2-7; D ambiguous. Trimming stripped 1 base from V and 6 bases from J, with 10 bases between. The CDR3 sequence is 13 residues long. Germline CDR1 SEHNR, CDR2 FQNEAQ (reference sequence). The CDR3 sequence is CASSLEPKGEQYF. CDR3 nucleotide sequence: TGTGCCAGCAGCTTAGAGCCCAAGGGCGAGCAGTACTTC.

The chain couples TRBV6-2 or TRBV6-3 to TRBJ2-7; D not resolved. V lost 5 bases, J lost 3 bases, and 11 bases lay in between. The CDR3 sequence is 13 residues long. CDR1 is MNHEY, CDR2 SVGEGT, per germline. As DNA, the CDR3 is TGTGCCAGCAGTAAGAAACAAAGCTACGAGCAGTACTTC. Translating gives CASSKKQSYEQYF.

This clonotype is a singleton in its sample. The CDR3 sequence is CASSLAWGENTGELFF. Written as DNA, the CDR3 is TGTGCCAGCAGCTTAGCGTGGGGGGAGAACACCGGGGAGCTGTTTTTT. The chain uses TRBV7-8 and TRBJ2-2; D possibly corresponds to TRBD2 (6 bases). CDR3 length: 16 residues. V gave up 0 bases and J gave up 1 base, with 9 bases separating them. Germline CDR1 is SGHVS and CDR2 is FQNEAQ.

The V call is TRBV6-2 or TRBV6-3, the J call TRBJ2-7; D is possibly TRBD1 (6 bases). The CDR3 length is 14 residues. From germline, CDR1 is MNHEY and CDR2 SVGEGT. V lost 0 bases to trimming and J lost 2 bases, with 8 bases between them. The CDR3 protein is CASSYSQGPYEQYF. The CDR3 bases are TGTGCCAGCAGTTACTCACAGGGACCCTACGAGCAGTACTTC.

V and J are TRBV7-2 and TRBJ2-1; D might be TRBD1 (5 bases). The CDR3 extends over 17 amino acids. The germline gives CDR1 SGHTA, CDR2 FQGNSA. Between the trimmed V and J ends, which lost 5 bases and 6 bases, there was a span of 23 bases. As DNA, the CDR3 is TGTGCCAGCAGCCCCTCAGGGCTGAGGTCCCTTTTCAATGAGCAGTTCTTC. This gives the protein CASSPSGLRSLFNEQFF.

The chain is built from TRBV5-6 and TRBJ2-7, with no clear D. CDR3 size: 12 residues. The ends were cut back, 4 bases at V and 1 base at J, with 6 bases in the middle. Germline V gene sequence: CDR1 SGHDT, CDR2 YYEEEE. The CDR3, as DNA: TGTGCCAGCAGCCGCTTATCCTACGAGCAGTACTTC. Residues: CASSRLSYEQYF.

This clonotype has more than one count but fewer than ten. This chain uses TRBV11-2 with TRBJ2-2, with TRBD2 as a possible D gene (6 bases). Looked up from germline, CDR1 is SGHAT and CDR2 is FQNNGV. The CDR3 contains 14 residues. V was cut by 0 bases and J by 6 bases, with 8 bases left in between. The CDR3 sequence is CASSLDSGSGELFF. CDR3 DNA: TGTGCCAGCAGCTTAGACAGCGGGTCCGGGGAGCTGTTTTTT. The full variable domain, rest sourced from reference TRBV11-2 and TRBJ2-2, is EAGVAQSPRYKIIEKRQSVAFWCNPISGHATLYWYQQILGQGPKLLIQFQNNGVVDDSQLPKDRFSAERLKGVDSTLKIQPAKLEDSAVYLCASSLDSGSGELFFGEGSRLTVL.

The V and J genes are TRBV19 and TRBJ2-1, with D perhaps matching TRBD1 (5 bases). In germline, CDR1 is LNHDA, CDR2 SQIVND (reference sequence). Trimming removed 8 bases at V and 6 bases at J, with 14 bases between. The CDR3 sequence is 13 residues long. The CDR3 coding sequence is TGTGCCAGTCGAGAGCAGGGAATCAATGAGCAGTTCTTC. It yields the protein CASREQGINEQFF.

This clonotype was observed many times. The chain links TRBV5-1 to TRBJ1-2; TRBD1 matches at 9 bases. The CDR3 runs 13 residues. From germline, CDR1 is SGHRS and CDR2 YFSETQ. The V segment lost 4 bases and the J segment 6 bases; nucleotides outside the gene matches: 4. CDR3 residues: CASSDGTGNGYTF. CDR3 nucleotides: TGCGCCAGCAGCGACGGGACAGGGAATGGCTACACCTTC.

The rearrangement uses TRBV7-8 and TRBJ1-4; D perhaps matches TRBD1 (6 bases). CDR3 size: 15 residues. Germline V CDR1 and CDR2: SGHVS, FQNEAQ. V shed 4 bases and J shed 5 bases, with 14 bases lying between them. For the CDR3, the DNA is TGTGCCAGCAGCTCACCCGGGACACGAAATGAAAAACTGTTTTTT. Amino acids: CASSSPGTRNEKLFF.

Here the CDR3 DNA reads TGTGCCAGCAGAGACGGGACTTTTCAAGAGACCCAGTACTTC. Its translation is CASRDGTFQETQYF. The chain employs TRBV12-3 or TRBV12-4 and TRBJ2-5; tentative D call: TRBD2 (6 bases). The length of the CDR3 is 14 residues. The V and J ends lost 6 bases and 2 bases respectively, with 13 bases between them.

The rearrangement joins TRBV10-3 to TRBJ1-2; the D gene is possibly TRBD1 (6 bases). The CDR3 has 12 amino acids. V was trimmed by 6 bases and J by 5 bases, leaving 10 bases between them. Germline loops: CDR1 ENHRY, CDR2 SYGVKD. CDR3 nucleotide sequence: TGTGCCATCAGAGGACAGCTTTATGGCTACACCTTC. This encodes CAIRGQLYGYTF.

The chain is built from TRBV20-1 and TRBJ2-5; D is perhaps TRBD1 or TRBD2 (5 bases each). The germline V gene encodes CDR1 DFQATT and CDR2 SNEGSKA (reference sequence). The CDR3 sequence is 11 residues long. V dropped 6 bases and J dropped 7 bases, with 12 bases sitting between them. CDR3 protein: CSAGTEGTQYF. CDR3 in DNA: TGCAGTGCCGGGACCGAAGGGACCCAGTACTTC.

This clonotype was seen a few times. The chain uses TRBV7-6 and TRBJ1-6; 7 bases match TRBD1. The CDR3 contains 15 residues. V lost 5 bases and J lost 4; bases outside the gene matches: 5. Germline-derived CDR1 and CDR2 are SGHVS and FNYEAQ. The chain's CDR3 is CASSRGDSYNSPLHF. Written as DNA, the CDR3 is TGTGCCAGCAGCCGCGGGGACAGTTATAATTCACCCCTCCACTTT. Supplemented by reference TRBV7-6 and TRBJ1-6, the full variable domain reads GAGVSQSPRYKVTKRGQDVALRCDPISGHVSLYWYRQALGQGPEFLTYFNYEAQQDKSGLPNDRFSAERPEGSISTLTIQRTEQRDSAMYRCASSRGDSYNSPLHFGNGTRLTVT.

Only a few counts were recorded for this clonotype. This chain uses TRBV7-9 with TRBJ1-2; possible D gene TRBD1, 6 bases. The CDR3 consists of 12 residues. The ends were cut back, 3 bases at V and 10 bases at J, with 12 bases in the middle. Germline assignment: CDR1 SEHNR and CDR2 FQNEAQ (reference sequence). Here the CDR3 DNA reads TGTGCCAGCAGCTTCTCACAGGGATTCTACACCTTC. This encodes CASSFSQGFYTF.

This clonotype showed up just a few times. This rearrangement joins TRBV20-1 to TRBJ1-4, with D perhaps TRBD1 (6 bases). The CDR3 runs 12 residues. Trimming took off 2 bases at V and 7 bases at J, with 8 bases between the two ends. Germline CDR1 reads DFQATT; CDR2 reads SNEGSKA (reference sequence). The CDR3 coding sequence is TGCAGTGCTAGAACAGGGTCTGAAAAACTGTTTTTT. Translating gives CSARTGSEKLFF.

V gene TRBV27 combines with J gene TRBJ1-6, with D perhaps TRBD1 (5 bases). Trimming removed 7 bases at V and 0 bases at J, with 13 bases between. This CDR3 is built from 16 residues. CDR1 and CDR2 from the germline V gene are MNHEY and SMNVEV (reference sequence). This CDR3 reads CASKRGRSSYNSPLHF. The CDR3 region has the DNA TGTGCCAGCAAACGGGGCAGGAGCTCCTATAATTCACCCCTCCACTTT.

This clonotype was observed a few times. The DNA for the CDR3 is TGTGCCAGCAGACGAGGGGGGACCGGGGAGCTGTTTTTT. This translates into CASRRGGTGELFF. The V and J genes are TRBV27 and TRBJ2-2; perhaps D is TRBD1 or TRBD2 (6 bases each). V was clipped by 6 bases and J by 5 bases, with 10 bases between them. This CDR3 has 13 amino acids. In germline, CDR1 is MNHEY, CDR2 SMNVEV (reference sequence).

The V and J genes are TRBV6-6 and TRBJ2-5; unclear D gene. The CDR3 contains 12 residues. Germline V CDR1 and CDR2: MNHNY, SVGAGI (reference sequence). Trimming cost V 7 bases and J 1 base, with 7 bases left between them. The CDR3 loop reads CASTWSQETQYF. The CDR3 DNA is TGTGCCAGCACCTGGAGCCAAGAGACCCAGTACTTC.

This clonotype has just a few counts. The V and J genes are TRBV6-2 or TRBV6-3 and TRBJ1-2; D unresolved. Germline V gene data show CDR1 as MNHEY and CDR2 as SVGEGT. Trimming shortened V by 0 bases and J by 7 bases, and 3 bases separated the two germline ends. The CDR3 runs to 11 residues. The CDR3 sequence: CASSYSSGYTF. Here the CDR3 DNA reads TGTGCCAGCAGTTACTCGAGTGGCTACACCTTC.

V and J are TRBV7-7 and TRBJ2-5; 10 positions agree with TRBD1. This CDR3 has 15 amino acids. Germline CDR1 reads SSHAT; CDR2 reads FNYEAQ (reference sequence). V lost 5 bases to trimming and J lost 7 bases; unmatched junction nucleotides: 10. Here the CDR3 reads CASSPTRQGAGTQYF. CDR3 coding DNA: TGTGCCAGCAGCCCTACGAGACAGGGGGCAGGGACCCAGTACTTC.